These 19 T cell receptor beta chains came from one sample sequenced in a study of Tregs in tolerant kidney transplant recipients. TCRdb's table, derived via immunoSEQ multiplex PCR, lists solely in-frame clones and lacks some. The sample has 68,000 or so clones, roughly 89% seen once. The sample taken for sequencing was CD4+ T cells from blood. These receptors were collected from a human donor in good health.

This clone was seen a few times. The chain uses TRBV11-2 and TRBJ2-2; 10 bases are shared with TRBD2. Germline assignment: CDR1 SGHAT and CDR2 FQNNGV. V lost 6 bases, J lost 3 bases, and 4 bases stayed unmatched. The CDR3 has 15 residues. The CDR3 reads CASRSGGAHTGELFF. The DNA for the CDR3 is TGTGCCAGCAGGAGCGGGGGGGCACACACCGGGGAGCTGTTTTTT.

V usage is TRBV6-5 and J usage is TRBJ2-7; no definite D call. V was pared by 0 bases and J by 3 bases, with 9 bases between. Germline loops: CDR1 MNHEY, CDR2 SVGAGI. CDR3 length equals 14 residues. The CDR3 loop is CASSYSVANYEQYF. In DNA form, the CDR3 reads TGTGCCAGCAGTTACTCGGTGGCGAACTACGAGCAGTACTTC.

The chain recombines TRBV10-3 with TRBJ1-1, with D uncertain. Germline lookup yields CDR1 ENHRY and CDR2 SYGVKD. This CDR3 has 12 residues. V was trimmed by 9 bases and J by 2 bases, leaving 10 bases between them. As DNA, the CDR3 is TGTGCCATTGCGGGGAGAAACACTGAAGCTTTCTTT. Protein sequence: CAIAGRNTEAFF.

V is TRBV30 and J is TRBJ1-1; no definite D call. Germline assignment: CDR1 GTSNPN and CDR2 SVGIG (reference sequence). V dropped 3 bases and J dropped 3 bases, with 14 bases sitting between them. The CDR3 runs 14 residues. CDR3 sequence: CAWRGPGRDTEAFF. The CDR3 DNA reads TGTGCCTGGAGAGGTCCCGGGCGGGACACTGAAGCTTTCTTT.

The rearrangement links TRBV6-6 to TRBJ1-6; the D is unclear. Germline V lookup: CDR1 MNHNY, CDR2 SVGAGI (reference sequence). V was trimmed by 0 bases and J by 8 bases, leaving 8 bases between them. The CDR3 has 14 residues. CDR3 amino acids: CASSYSLLHSPLHF. CDR3 sequence (DNA): TGTGCCAGCAGTTACTCGCTACTCCATTCACCCCTCCACTTT.

As DNA, the CDR3 is TGCGCCAGCAGCACTATCGGACTAGCGGGAGTTCGCCACGAGCAGTACTTC. This codes for CASSTIGLAGVRHEQYF. The chain links TRBV5-1 to TRBJ2-7; 13 bases match TRBD2. J was trimmed by 5 bases and V by 4 bases; bases with no gene match: 12. CDR3 size: 17 residues. The germline CDR1 and CDR2 sequences are SGHRS and YFSETQ.

The chain carries TRBV7-2 and TRBJ1-2; weak D call: TRBD1 (6 bases). V lost 0 bases and J 6 bases, leaving 11 bases between the germline ends. CDR3 size: 14 residues. Germline V gives CDR1 SGHTA, CDR2 FQGNSA. The CDR3 spells CASSLAGGGHGYTF. For the CDR3, the DNA is TGTGCCAGCAGCTTAGCGGGAGGGGGGCATGGCTACACCTTC.

The chain combines TRBV6-1 with TRBJ2-1; the match to TRBD2 covers 8 bases. Germline V gene lookup returns CDR1 MNHNS and CDR2 SASEGT. J lost 6 bases, V lost 6 bases, and 10 bases had no gene match. The CDR3 has 15 amino acids. CDR3 nucleotides: TGTGCCAGCAGCACCGGGACTAGGGGGATCAATGAGCAGTTCTTC. This gives the protein CASSTGTRGINEQFF.

The chain has TRBV5-6 and TRBJ1-2; 8 bases are a match to TRBD1. The germline V gene has CDR1 SGHDT and CDR2 YYEEEE. Trimming at V came to 4 bases and at J to 10 bases, leaving 12 bases not matched to a gene. The CDR3 is 14 amino acids. For the CDR3, the DNA is TGTGCCAGCAGCCCGCGGACAGGGAGACCTGCCTACACCTTC. Translation gives CASSPRTGRPAYTF.

V usage is TRBV19 and J usage is TRBJ2-5; 9 nucleotides agree with TRBD1. The CDR3 length is 15 residues. Germline lookup yields CDR1 LNHDA and CDR2 SQIVND (reference sequence). The V segment lost 5 bases and the J segment 5 bases; nucleotides outside the gene matches: 9. The chain's CDR3 is CASSVTGTGWETQYF. Written as DNA, the CDR3 is TGTGCCAGTAGTGTTACCGGGACAGGGTGGGAGACCCAGTACTTC. Based on the CDR3 plus reference TRBV19 and TRBJ2-5, the full variable domain is DGGITQSPKYLFRKEGQNVTLSCEQNLNHDAMYWYRQDPGQGLRLIYYSQIVNDFQKGDIAEGYSVSREKKESFPLTVTSAQKNPTAFYLCASSVTGTGWETQYFGPGTRLLVL.

This clone has only one observation. DNA for the CDR3: TGTGCCAGCAGCACTCGCCGGGACAGGGACACAGATACGCAGTATTTT. Translation gives CASSTRRDRDTDTQYF. The chain carries TRBV11-2 and TRBJ2-3; TRBD1 aligns across 9 bases. CDR3 length: 16 residues. V lost 5 bases and J lost 2; bases outside the gene matches: 8. Germline CDR1 reads SGHAT; CDR2 reads FQNNGV.

This clone has a handful of counts. This sequence joins TRBV5-4 and TRBJ2-1; TRBD2 matches 11 bases. V shed 1 base, J shed 6 bases, and the junction held 3 bases outside the gene matches. The germline V gene encodes CDR1 SGHNT and CDR2 YYREEE (reference sequence). The CDR3 loop spans 15 amino acids. The CDR3 coding sequence is TGTGCCAGCAGCTTGACTAGCGGGGGTACCAATGAGCAGTTCTTC. This sequence encodes CASSLTSGGTNEQFF.

The chain recombines TRBV6-6 with TRBJ1-2; D ambiguous. The length of the CDR3 is 13 residues. Germline V gene sequence: CDR1 MNHNY, CDR2 SVGAGI (reference sequence). Deletions cut 6 bases from V and 2 bases from J, with 10 bases between. The CDR3 here is CASSLTLNYGYTF. CDR3 nucleotide sequence: TGTGCCAGCAGCCTGACATTAAACTATGGCTACACCTTC.

This clone occurred a few times. CDR3 DNA: TGCGCCAGCAGCCAAGAACGGCAGGGGCTGGAGACCCAGTACTTC. Amino acid sequence: CASSQERQGLETQYF. The chain employs TRBV4-3 and TRBJ2-5; D may be TRBD1 (6 bases). This CDR3 region has 15 residues. Between the trimmed V and J ends, which lost 0 bases and 5 bases, there was a span of 13 bases. Germline V gene lookup returns CDR1 LGHNA and CDR2 YSLEER.

V and J are TRBV19 and TRBJ1-1; D remains unclear. V was trimmed by 4 bases and J by 3 bases, leaving 18 bases between them. CDR1 LNHDA and CDR2 SQIVND come from the germline V gene (reference sequence). This CDR3 comprises 16 residues. This CDR3 reads CASSTFVLQVDTEAFF. The CDR3 DNA is TGTGCCAGTAGTACCTTCGTCCTTCAAGTGGACACTGAAGCTTTCTTT. The full variable domain, in which reference TRBV19 and TRBJ1-1 provide the parts outside the CDR3, is DGGITQSPKYLFRKEGQNVTLSCEQNLNHDAMYWYRQDPGQGLRLIYYSQIVNDFQKGDIAEGYSVSREKKESFPLTVTSAQKNPTAFYLCASSTFVLQVDTEAFFGQGTRLTVV.

The chain uses TRBV10-3 and TRBJ1-6, with TRBD1 as a possible D gene (6 bases). This CDR3 region has 13 residues. V was cut by 4 bases and J by 5 bases, with 6 bases left in between. CDR1 and CDR2 from the germline V gene are ENHRY and SYGVKD. The CDR3, as DNA: TGTGCCATCAGTGGGACAGATAATTCACCCCTCCACTTT. Its translation: CAISGTDNSPLHF.

This clone has more than one count but fewer than ten. This sequence joins TRBV6-5 and TRBJ2-5, with TRBD1 identical over 9 bases. V trimming: 0 bases; J trimming: 5 bases; junction bases outside the gene matches: 1. Germline assignment: CDR1 MNHEY and CDR2 SVGAGI. CDR3 length equals 14 residues. The CDR3 DNA reads TGTGCCAGCAGTTACTCGACAGGGGGGGAGACCCAGTACTTC. It yields the protein CASSYSTGGETQYF.

This clone was counted once. The chain is built from TRBV7-9 and TRBJ1-3, with no clear D. The germline V gene has CDR1 SEHNR and CDR2 FQNEAQ (reference sequence). With 2 bases removed from V and 0 bases from J, the gap between germline ends came to 5 bases. The CDR3 runs to 14 residues. The CDR3 spells CASSLSPSGNTIYF. The DNA for the CDR3 is TGTGCCAGCAGCTTAAGCCCCTCTGGAAACACCATATATTTT.

This clone appeared once. The rearrangement uses TRBV15 and TRBJ2-5; the D gene is possibly TRBD1 (6 bases). Germline CDR1 LNHNV, CDR2 YYDKDF (reference sequence). The V end was cut by 4 bases, the J end by 5 bases, with 17 bases between. The CDR3 is made up of 15 amino acids. CDR3: CATSTGGTTGETQYF. CDR3 coding DNA: TGTGCCACCAGCACCGGTGGGACAACGGGGGAGACCCAGTACTTC.